One sample yielded the 24 T cell receptor beta chains listed below, sequenced in a study of T-cell reconstitution after alpha-beta-depleted transplantation in children. Researchers prepared the TCRbeta library using unique molecular identifiers, the study reports. Each CDR3 protein gets one entry after TCRdb re-called the PCR reads with MiXCR. The repertoire has fewer than 1 million distinct CDR3 sequences, about 16% of them found once; the top ten carry around 4.5%. Sample: PBMCs, mostly from graft donor cells, taken 360 days after TCRalphabeta/CD19-depleted stem cell transplant. Receptors were obtained from a male patient under 18 who had a stem cell transplant for acute lymphoblastic leukemia, so the T cells may come from the graft donor.

This clonotype was recorded a few times. This chain connects TRBV12-3 or TRBV12-4 to TRBJ1-1; D call uncertain. The CDR3 covers 13 residues. The germline V and J ends were trimmed by 6 bases and 1 base, with 9 bases remaining between them. The CDR3 region is CASRQQWNTEAFF. CDR3 coding DNA: TGTGCCAGCAGACAACAGTGGAACACTGAAGCTTTCTTT.

This clonotype has just a few counts. The chain recombines TRBV5-8 with TRBJ2-2; 8 nucleotides line up with TRBD1. CDR3 length equals 15 residues. The trim removed 10 bases at V and 6 bases at J, leaving 14 bases unmatched. The germline V gene has CDR1 SGHTS and CDR2 YDEGEE. The CDR3 DNA sequence: TGTGCCCCCAAGGACAGGGTCAGGGGCTCCGGGGAGCTGTTTTTT. Encoded protein: CAPKDRVRGSGELFF.

CDR3 residues: CSASPQDGYTF. Written as DNA, the CDR3 is TGCAGTGCTAGTCCGCAGGATGGCTACACCTTC. This chain links TRBV20-1 with TRBJ1-2; D gene unclear. CDR3 length: 11 amino acids. Trimming removed 3 bases at V and 6 bases at J, with 8 bases between. Looked up from germline, CDR1 is DFQATT and CDR2 is SNEGSKA (reference sequence).

This clonotype was detected a few times. The genes are TRBV20-1 and TRBJ2-1; D unclear. The V end was cut by 3 bases, the J end by 4 bases, with 13 bases between. This CDR3 is built from 14 residues. CDR1 is DFQATT, CDR2 SNEGSKA, per germline (reference sequence). CDR3 nucleotide sequence: TGCAGTGCTAGGCCGGACGGAGCGTACAATGAGCAGTTCTTC. Translating gives CSARPDGAYNEQFF.

The chain carries TRBV29-1 and TRBJ2-7, with 7 bases lining up with TRBD2. The CDR3 consists of 15 residues. In germline, CDR1 is SQVTM, CDR2 ANQGSEA. V dropped 5 bases and J dropped 7; count of bases not matched to a gene: 17. In nucleotides, the CDR3 is TGCAGCGTTTCCCGAAGCTCAGCGGGGACTGAAGAGCAGTACTTC. Amino acid sequence: CSVSRSSAGTEEQYF.

The chain carries TRBV4-1 and TRBJ2-5; D not resolved. The V gene lost 4 bases and the J gene lost 3 bases, with 12 bases spanning the gap. The CDR3 runs to 14 residues. CDR1 MGHRA and CDR2 YSYEKL come from the germline V gene. The CDR3 reads CASSPLIQKETQYF. CDR3 nucleotide sequence: TGCGCCAGCAGCCCCTTGATCCAAAAAGAGACCCAGTACTTC.

The V call is TRBV4-1, the J call TRBJ2-5; D unresolved. The CDR3 extends over 16 amino acids. V was cut by 0 bases and J by 2 bases, with 13 bases left in between. The germline V gene has CDR1 MGHRA and CDR2 YSYEKL. The CDR3 is CASSQDLGPYQETQYF. The CDR3 DNA reads TGCGCCAGCAGCCAAGATCTTGGACCCTATCAAGAGACCCAGTACTTC.

CDR3 region: CASSQDRPGNSPLHF. In nucleotides, the CDR3 is TGCGCCAGCAGCCAAGATCGCCCAGGGAATTCACCCCTCCACTTT. This chain uses TRBV4-1 with TRBJ1-6, with D possibly being TRBD1 (5 bases). Trimming took 0 bases from V and 7 from J, leaving 10 bases between them. Germline values: CDR1 MGHRA, CDR2 YSYEKL. This CDR3 has 15 residues.

In its sample, this clonotype was seen many times. This rearrangement joins TRBV7-6 to TRBJ1-5; D not certain. V lost 2 bases and J lost 4, with 6 bases in between. The CDR3 spans 13 residues. Germline CDR1 reads SGHVS; CDR2 reads FNYEAQ. CDR3 loop: CASSLRLNQPQHF. CDR3 bases: TGTGCCAGCAGCTTAAGACTTAATCAGCCCCAGCATTTT.

This chain joins TRBV5-1 and TRBJ2-7; weak D call: TRBD2 (6 bases). The V end lost 4 bases, the J end lost 0 bases, and 11 bases lay between the germline ends. CDR3 length equals 14 residues. Per the germline V gene, CDR1 is SGHRS and CDR2 is YFSETQ. CDR3 DNA sequence: TGCGCCAGCAGCCGAGGGACTCCCTCCTACGAGCAGTACTTC. Its protein is CASSRGTPSYEQYF. Full variable domain (outside the CDR3, taken from reference TRBV5-1 and TRBJ2-7): KAGVTQTPRYLIKTRGQQVTLSCSPISGHRSVSWYQQTPGQGLQFLFEYFSETQRNKGNFPGRFSGRQFSNSRSEMNVSTLELGDSALYLCASSRGTPSYEQYFGPGTRLTVT.

This clonotype was found a few times. This chain connects TRBV12-5 to TRBJ2-7; possibly TRBD1 for D (7 bases). Per the germline V gene, CDR1 is LGHNT and CDR2 is FRNRAP. CDR3 length: 14 amino acids. Trimming removed 0 bases from V and 5 bases from J, with 11 bases in between. For the CDR3, the DNA is TGTGCTAGTGGTTTGGTCGGAGGGGGCAACGAGCAGTACTTC. Amino acids: CASGLVGGGNEQYF. Full variable domain (missing parts from reference TRBV12-5 and TRBJ2-7): DARVTQTPRHKVTEMGQEVTMRCQPILGHNTVFWYRQTMMQGLELLAYFRNRAPLDDSGMPKDRFSAEMPDATLATLKIQPSEPRDSAVYFCASGLVGGGNEQYFGPGTRLTVT.

This clonotype was counted ten times or more. This chain connects TRBV7-9 to TRBJ2-5; D remains ambiguous. Trimming stripped 2 bases from V and 5 bases from J, with 18 bases between. This CDR3 contains 16 residues. Germline CDR1 is SEHNR and CDR2 is FQNEAQ (reference sequence). The CDR3 nucleotides read TGTGCCAGCAGCTTAACCCAGAACGTACCCGCTGAGACCCAGTACTTC. Translated: CASSLTQNVPAETQYF. Full variable domain (remainder filled in from reference TRBV7-9 and TRBJ2-5): DTGVSQNPRHKITKRGQNVTFRCDPISEHNRLYWYRQTLGQGPEFLTYFQNEAQLEKSRLLSDRFSAERPKGSFSTLEIQRTEQGDSAMYLCASSLTQNVPAETQYFGPGTRLLVL.

The V gene is TRBV20-1, the J gene TRBJ2-3; D remains unclear. The CDR3 has 12 amino acids. V gave up 3 bases and J gave up 5 bases, with 9 bases separating them. CDR1 is DFQATT and CDR2 is SNEGSKA in the germline V gene (reference sequence). The CDR3 sequence is CSARLPVDTQYF. The CDR3 nucleotides are TGCAGTGCTAGGCTACCGGTAGATACGCAGTATTTT.

V usage is TRBV7-2 and J usage is TRBJ2-7; D is perhaps TRBD1 (6 bases). Trimming removed 3 bases from V and 5 bases from J, with 17 bases in between. The CDR3 loop spans 15 amino acids. CDR1 and CDR2 from the germline V gene are SGHTA and FQGNSA. The CDR3 loop is CASSFYRAESDEQYF. The CDR3 coding sequence is TGTGCCAGCAGCTTCTACAGGGCCGAATCCGACGAGCAGTACTTC.

This clonotype has a handful of counts. CDR3 protein: CSVERGTGDTEAFF. CDR3 nucleotides: TGCAGCGTTGAACGGGGGACAGGGGACACTGAAGCTTTCTTT. The chain has TRBV29-1 and TRBJ1-1, with 10 bases that match TRBD1. Trimming took 2 bases from V and 3 from J; bases not matched to a gene: 3. This CDR3 contains 14 residues. The germline V gene has CDR1 SQVTM and CDR2 ANQGSEA.

This sequence joins TRBV6-5 and TRBJ1-2, with 7 bases fitting TRBD1. This CDR3 is 14 amino acids long. Germline loops: CDR1 MNHEY, CDR2 SVGAGI. Trimming removed 4 bases from V and 7 bases from J; junction bases left unmatched: 9. The DNA for the CDR3 is TGTGCCAGCAGTTTCGGCAGGGGGGTGGGTGGCTACACCTTC. As protein: CASSFGRGVGGYTF.

Here the CDR3 reads CASSVWGADTQYF. In DNA form, the CDR3 reads TGTGCCAGCAGCGTCTGGGGAGCAGATACGCAGTATTTT. The chain joins TRBV9 to TRBJ2-3, with a weak D call TRBD2 (5 bases). The V gene's germline CDR1 is SGDLS and CDR2 YYNGEE. This CDR3 has 13 residues. V lost 2 bases, J lost 4 bases, and 8 bases lay in between.

The rearrangement joins TRBV18 to TRBJ2-5; D call uncertain. The V end was cut by 1 base, the J end by 5 bases, with 11 bases between. Per germline, CDR1 KGHSH and CDR2 LQKENI. The CDR3 runs to 14 residues. This CDR3 is CASSPQDGGETQYF. DNA of the CDR3: TGTGCCAGCTCACCACAGGACGGTGGTGAGACCCAGTACTTC.

This clonotype was counted only a few times. The chain uses TRBV29-1 and TRBJ2-7; 15 bases are a match to TRBD2. The CDR3 runs to 15 residues. V trimming: 6 bases; J trimming: 5 bases; junction bases outside the gene matches: 8. In germline, CDR1 is SQVTM, CDR2 ANQGSEA. In DNA form, the CDR3 reads TGCAGCGTAGGACTAGCGGGAGGGATTTGGGACGAGCAGTACTTC. It encodes CSVGLAGGIWDEQYF.

The chain carries TRBV3-1 and TRBJ2-7; 10 positions agree with TRBD1. The CDR3 spans 14 residues. With V trimmed by 3 bases and J by 9 bases, 8 bases remained unmatched. Germline V gene sequence: CDR1 LGHDT, CDR2 YNNKEL (reference sequence). In nucleotides, the CDR3 is TGTGCCAGCAGCCATTCCGGGACAGGGGAAGCGCAGTACTTC. Its translation: CASSHSGTGEAQYF.

The chain is built from TRBV14 and TRBJ2-7, with 10 bases matching TRBD1. V lost 5 bases to trimming and J lost 3 bases; unmatched junction nucleotides: 7. Per germline, CDR1 SGHDN and CDR2 FVKESK. The CDR3 is 15 residues long. CDR3 in DNA: TGTGCCAGCAGCGTATCCGGGACAGGGGTCTACGAGCAGTACTTC. Translating it yields CASSVSGTGVYEQYF.

This clonotype has ten or more counts. The chain links TRBV12-3 or TRBV12-4 to TRBJ1-2; the D is unclear. There are 13 residues in the CDR3. Between the trimmed V and J ends, which lost 5 bases and 4 bases, there was a span of 11 bases. CDR3 protein: CASSAPEGYGYTF. CDR3 DNA sequence: TGTGCCAGCAGTGCCCCGGAAGGCTATGGCTACACCTTC.

This clonotype has just a few counts. This chain uses TRBV12-3 or TRBV12-4 with TRBJ2-1; tentatively, D is TRBD2 (6 bases). The CDR3 extends over 15 amino acids. V lost 5 bases and J lost 3, with 14 bases in between. The CDR3 loop reads CASSPRTTFYNEQFF. The CDR3 nucleotides are TGTGCCAGCAGTCCCAGGACTACCTTCTACAATGAGCAGTTCTTC.

In this sample, this clonotype turned up once. The chain joins TRBV9 to TRBJ2-3; TRBD2 agrees at 7 bases. Germline V gene lookup returns CDR1 SGDLS and CDR2 YYNGEE. The J segment lost 7 bases and the V segment lost 1 base, leaving 18 bases of the junction unmatched. This CDR3 contains 18 residues. The CDR3 loop reads CASSVTGGTPPLTYTQYF. CDR3 coding DNA: TGTGCCAGCAGCGTAACGGGAGGCACTCCACCCCTGACTTATACGCAGTATTTT.